Listed here are 20 T cell receptor beta chains from one sample, sequenced in a study of cytomegalovirus exposure and HLA in healthy donors. 60 Vbeta and 13 Jbeta primers were used in PCR. The method was immunoSEQ multiplex PCR; TCRdb's version includes in-frame clones alone and lacks a portion of them. The sample table sets out about 210,000 clones. The sample consisted of PBMCs. All receptors derive from a woman in her thirties in good health and CMV-seropositive.

The V and J genes are TRBV6-1 and TRBJ1-6, with 7 bases fitting TRBD1. This CDR3 comprises 19 residues. The V gene's germline CDR1 is MNHNS and CDR2 SASEGT. Germline trimming cut 2 bases from V and 4 bases from J; bases unmatched to any gene: 14. CDR3 residues: CASSEKGTADGLYNSPLHF. CDR3 DNA sequence: TGTGCCAGCAGTGAAAAGGGGACAGCGGACGGACTTTATAATTCACCCCTCCACTTT.

This chain uses TRBV2 with TRBJ2-5, with 10 positions matching TRBD2. The CDR3 sequence is 15 residues long. The ends lost 4 bases at V and 4 bases at J; junction bases unmatched: 6. Germline V CDR1 and CDR2: SNHLY, FYNNEI. The CDR3 region is CASSGLAGAGETQYF. The CDR3 DNA is TGTGCCAGCAGTGGGCTAGCGGGGGCGGGAGAGACCCAGTACTTC.

V gene TRBV7-7 combines with J gene TRBJ1-1; no clear D gene. Germline CDR1 reads SSHAT; CDR2 reads FNYEAQ (reference sequence). CDR3 length: 13 residues. The V and J ends lost 5 bases and 6 bases respectively, with 13 bases between them. The CDR3 coding sequence is TGTGCCAGCAGCAAGACTTTATGGGCTGAAGCTTTCTTT. The encoded protein is CASSKTLWAEAFF.

The V call is TRBV29-1, the J call TRBJ1-1; 7 bases are a match to TRBD1. The CDR3 contains 13 residues. J gave up 4 bases and V 7 bases, and 9 bases lay outside the gene matches. Per the germline V gene, CDR1 is SQVTM and CDR2 is ANQGSEA. CDR3 coding DNA: TGCAGCGGTGGAACAGGGGCTTCCACTGAAGCTTTCTTT. It encodes CSGGTGASTEAFF.

The rearrangement uses TRBV30 and TRBJ1-1; 9 bases match TRBD1. The CDR3 is 15 amino acids. Germline V gene lookup returns CDR1 GTSNPN and CDR2 SVGIG (reference sequence). CDR3 bases: TGTGCTTCCGGGACAGGGCGATACCTGAACACTGAAGCTTTCTTT. Translated: CASGTGRYLNTEAFF. Complete variable domain (other parts from reference TRBV30 and TRBJ1-1): SQTIHQWPATLVQPVGSPLSLECTVEGTSNPNLYWYRQAAGRGLQLLFYSVGIGQISSEVPQNLSASRPQDRQFILSSKKLLLSDSGFYLCASGTGRYLNTEAFFGQGTRLTVV.

The chain employs TRBV19 and TRBJ1-1; 10 bases match TRBD1. Germline CDR1 reads LNHDA; CDR2 reads SQIVND (reference sequence). The CDR3 extends over 16 amino acids. V lost 5 bases and J lost 8; bases outside the gene matches: 14. This CDR3 reads CASSFLTGQGNSEAFF. The DNA for the CDR3 is TGTGCCAGTAGTTTCCTTACGGGACAGGGGAACTCCGAAGCTTTCTTT.

The gene calls are TRBV4-1 and TRBJ1-2; 8 bases are shared with TRBD1. Losses at the gene ends were 4 bases for V and 4 bases for J; bases not matched to a gene: 8. CDR1 and CDR2 (germline): MGHRA, YSYEKL. This CDR3 comprises 15 residues. The CDR3 loop is CASSLGTGMIYGYTF. CDR3 DNA sequence: TGCGCCAGCAGCCTGGGGACAGGCATGATCTATGGCTACACCTTC.

This chain connects TRBV6-4 to TRBJ2-2, with 7 bases lining up with TRBD1. The CDR3 has 14 amino acids. Germline V gives CDR1 MRHNA, CDR2 SNTAGT. J was trimmed by 9 bases and V by 4 bases; bases with no gene match: 8. Here the CDR3 reads CASSVERGGRELFF. CDR3 sequence (DNA): TGTGCCAGCAGTGTGGAAAGAGGGGGCCGGGAGCTGTTTTTT.

V and J are TRBV4-1 and TRBJ1-4, with a tentative D call TRBD1 (5 bases). The length of the CDR3 is 17 residues. Deletions cut 4 bases from V and 8 bases from J, with 23 bases between. Germline V CDR1 and CDR2: MGHRA, YSYEKL. CDR3 protein: CASSLSPNPGREEKLFF. In nucleotides, the CDR3 is TGCGCCAGCAGCCTGTCTCCTAATCCGGGACGGGAGGAAAAACTGTTTTTT.

CDR3 residues: CASSVGREEGTEAFF. DNA for the CDR3: TGTGCCAGCAGCGTAGGAAGGGAAGAGGGCACTGAAGCTTTCTTT. The V and J genes are TRBV9 and TRBJ1-1; D not certain. V was cut by 0 bases and J by 4 bases, with 13 bases left in between. The CDR3 has 15 residues. CDR1 SGDLS and CDR2 YYNGEE come from the germline V gene. Full variable domain (outside the CDR3, taken from reference TRBV9 and TRBJ1-1): DSGVTQTPKHLITATGQRVTLRCSPRSGDLSVYWYQQSLDQGLQFLIQYYNGEERAKGNILERFSAQQFPDLHSELNLSSLELGDSALYFCASSVGREEGTEAFFGQGTRLTVV.

The V and J genes are TRBV7-9 and TRBJ2-4, with 7 bases matching TRBD1. Trimming took 5 bases from V and 1 from J; bases not matched to a gene: 11. The germline V gene encodes CDR1 SEHNR and CDR2 FQNEAQ (reference sequence). This CDR3 contains 17 residues. CDR3 DNA sequence: TGTGCCAGCAGCCCGGGACAGCTTATGTACGCCAAAAACATTCAGTACTTC. Encoded protein: CASSPGQLMYAKNIQYF.

The rearrangement links TRBV7-9 to TRBJ1-2; 11 nucleotides agree with TRBD1. V trimming: 2 bases; J trimming: 4 bases; junction bases outside the gene matches: 9. CDR3 length: 17 residues. CDR1 is SEHNR, CDR2 FQNEAQ, per germline (reference sequence). CDR3 sequence: CASSLWAPGQGGYGYTF. CDR3 bases: TGTGCCAGCAGCTTATGGGCCCCGGGACAGGGGGGCTATGGCTACACCTTC.

The V and J genes are TRBV9 and TRBJ2-7; 7 nucleotides align to TRBD2. CDR1 SGDLS and CDR2 YYNGEE come from the germline V gene. J was trimmed by 2 bases and V by 0 bases; bases with no gene match: 5. This CDR3 contains 15 residues. The CDR3 DNA sequence: TGTGCCAGCAGCGTAGGGGACTATAGCACCTACGAGCAGTACTTC. Translation gives CASSVGDYSTYEQYF.

The chain couples TRBV7-2 to TRBJ2-7; 7 bases are shared with TRBD1. V lost 2 bases to trimming and J lost 0 bases; unmatched junction nucleotides: 4. Germline CDR1 is SGHTA and CDR2 is FQGNSA. This CDR3 contains 15 residues. The CDR3 region has the DNA TGTGCCAGCAGCTTAAGGTCAGGGGGCTCCTACGAGCAGTACTTC. Its protein product is CASSLRSGGSYEQYF.

The chain employs TRBV29-1 and TRBJ2-2, with 7 bases aligning to TRBD1. J lost 1 base, V lost 5 bases, and 7 bases had no gene match. The CDR3 has 15 amino acids. The germline gives CDR1 SQVTM, CDR2 ANQGSEA. The CDR3, as DNA: TGCAGCGTTATCGACAGGGTTAGGAACACCGGGGAGCTGTTTTTT. Its translation is CSVIDRVRNTGELFF.

The gene calls are TRBV5-5 and TRBJ2-5; D not resolved. The CDR3 totals 14 residues. CDR1 and CDR2 from the germline V gene are SGHKS and YYEKEE (reference sequence). Trimming took off 4 bases at V and 1 base at J, with 11 bases between the two ends. The CDR3 region is CASSHPTTQETQYF. DNA for the CDR3: TGTGCCAGCAGCCACCCTACCACCCAAGAGACCCAGTACTTC.

The genes are TRBV30 and TRBJ2-5, with D tentatively TRBD2 (5 bases). With the DNA end fitting TRBJ2-7 better, the J assignment may be wrong. This CDR3 contains 13 residues. Per the germline V gene, CDR1 is GTSNPN and CDR2 is SVGIG (reference sequence). The CDR3 sequence is CAWSVSRGYEQYF. CDR3 bases: TGTGCCTGGAGTGTCTCCCGGGGATACGAGCAGTACTTC.

CDR3 protein: CASSLSPWGLTDTQYF. The DNA for the CDR3 is TGTGCCAGCAGCTTATCACCGTGGGGACTCACAGATACGCAGTATTTT. The chain recombines TRBV11-2 with TRBJ2-3, with TRBD2 as a possible D gene (6 bases). The V gene's germline CDR1 is SGHAT and CDR2 FQNNGV. This CDR3 has 16 amino acids. V was clipped by 2 bases and J by 2 bases, with 14 bases between them.

The genes are TRBV18 and TRBJ2-7; D unresolved. Germline values: CDR1 KGHSH, CDR2 LQKENI. V was trimmed by 0 bases and J by 0 bases, leaving 9 bases between them. The CDR3 consists of 15 residues. DNA of the CDR3: TGTGCCAGCTCACCACCCGGGTACGACTCCTACGAGCAGTACTTC. Translation gives CASSPPGYDSYEQYF.

With regard to this clone: At one end the junction does not follow the germline gene, possibly because of a read error. The J gene is TRBJ2-1, the V gene TRBV2; TRBD1 matches 11 bases. This CDR3 has 12 residues. Germline CDR1 is SNHLY and CDR2 is FYNNEI. The CDR3 region has the DNA TGCGCCCAGGGACAGGGGGTAGGTGAGCAGTTCTTC. It encodes CAQGQGVGEQFF.